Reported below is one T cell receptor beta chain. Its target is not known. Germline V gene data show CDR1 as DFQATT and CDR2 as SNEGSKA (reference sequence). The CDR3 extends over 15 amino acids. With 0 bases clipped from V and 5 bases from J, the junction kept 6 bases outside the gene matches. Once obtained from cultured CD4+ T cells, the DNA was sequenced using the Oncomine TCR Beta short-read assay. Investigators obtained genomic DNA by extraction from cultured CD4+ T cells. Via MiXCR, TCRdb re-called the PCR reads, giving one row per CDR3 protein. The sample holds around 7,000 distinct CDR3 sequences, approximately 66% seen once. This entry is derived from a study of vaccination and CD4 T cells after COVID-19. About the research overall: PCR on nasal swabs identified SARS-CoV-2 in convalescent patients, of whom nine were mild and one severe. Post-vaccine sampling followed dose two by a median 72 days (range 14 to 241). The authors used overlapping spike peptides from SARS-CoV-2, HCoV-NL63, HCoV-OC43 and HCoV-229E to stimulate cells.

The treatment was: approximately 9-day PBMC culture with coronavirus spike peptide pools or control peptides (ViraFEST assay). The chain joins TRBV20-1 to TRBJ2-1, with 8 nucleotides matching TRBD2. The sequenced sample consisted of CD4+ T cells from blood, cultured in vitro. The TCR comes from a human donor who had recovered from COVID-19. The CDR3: CSARDPLAGNNEQFF. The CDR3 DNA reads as TGCAGTGCTAGAGATCCGTTAGCGGGGAACAATGAGCAGTTCTTC.